This TCR beta chain stems from a study of cytotoxic CD8 clonotypes in ibrutinib-treated CLL. The V gene lost 6 bases and the J gene lost 8 bases, with 14 bases spanning the gap. CDR3 length: 13 residues. Germline-derived CDR1 and CDR2 are MDHEN and SYDVKM. The method was immunoSEQ multiplex PCR; TCRdb's version includes in-frame clones alone and lacks a portion of them. Of a few hundred thousand clones listed, around three quarters are singletons. The clonotype originates from a human donor with chronic lymphocytic leukemia. The sample consisted of PBMCs, taken after 24 months of ibrutinib treatment. The chain employs TRBV28 and TRBJ2-1; unclear D gene. The CDR3 DNA follows: TGTGCCAGCAGCCGTGGGGATATTGATGAGCAGTTCTTC. Translated, it gives CASSRGDIDEQFF.